Shown below are 32 T cell receptor beta chains from a single sample sequenced in a study of regulatory T cells in long-lasting Graves disease. Sample time point: persistent/refractory GD, antithyroid drugs over 5 years with positive TRAb. With RNA extracted from PBMCs as input, the TCR library was made. Assembly of TCR beta libraries relied on iRepertoire HTBI primers together with Arm-PCR of CDR3 regions. Each CDR3 protein gets one entry after TCRdb re-called the multiplex PCR reads with MiXCR. The data show a few hundred thousand distinct CDR3 sequences, less than 25% seen once. Source: peripheral blood mononuclear cells (PBMCs), taken when the disease was refractory, from a patient treated with antithyroid drugs. The receptor set was obtained from a female donor with Graves disease.

About this clonotype itself: Since a much larger clone is just one base distant, this may be a read error. This chain connects TRBV19 to TRBJ2-6, with D possibly TRBD1 on 5 matching bases. This CDR3 has 16 amino acids. Looked up from germline, CDR1 is LNHDA and CDR2 is SQIVND (reference sequence). CDR3 nucleotides: TGTGCCAGTAGTATTGAGTTCGGCTCTGGGGCCAGCGTCCTGACTTTC. This translates into CASSIEFGSGASVLTF.

The chain is built from TRBV18 and TRBJ2-7; a possible D gene is TRBD2 (5 bases). Between the trimmed V and J ends, which lost 3 bases and 3 bases, there was a span of 6 bases. The CDR3 consists of 12 residues. Germline-derived CDR1 and CDR2 are KGHSH and LQKENI. The CDR3 sequence: CASSPGIYEQYF. In DNA, the CDR3 is TGTGCCAGCTCACCCGGGATCTACGAGCAGTACTTC.

This chain joins TRBV6-1 and TRBJ2-7; no firm D call. Per the germline V gene, CDR1 is MNHNS and CDR2 is SASEGT. V was trimmed by 8 bases and J by 8 bases, leaving 16 bases between them. This CDR3 contains 12 residues. The CDR3 loop is CASLNQVGKQYF. CDR3 coding DNA: TGTGCCAGCTTAAATCAAGTGGGTAAGCAGTACTTC.

DNA for the CDR3: TGTGCCACCAGTGACGGACGGGTGGGGGCAGGTACTGAAGCTTTCTTT. Encoded protein: CATSDGRVGAGTEAFF. The rearrangement links TRBV24-1 to TRBJ1-1, with a tentative D call TRBD1 (6 bases). From germline, CDR1 is KGHDR and CDR2 SFDVKD. Trimming removed 4 bases at V and 5 bases at J, with 19 bases between. The CDR3 consists of 16 residues.

This clonotype was picked up a small number of times. The genes are TRBV19 and TRBJ1-1, with D possibly TRBD1 on 5 matching bases. The V gene's germline CDR1 is LNHDA and CDR2 SQIVND (reference sequence). The CDR3 totals 14 residues. Trimming shortened V by 7 bases and J by 0 bases, and 12 bases separated the two germline ends. CDR3 loop: CASTRATVNTEAFF. For the CDR3, the DNA is TGTGCCAGTACCAGAGCGACAGTGAACACTGAAGCTTTCTTT.

Ten or more counts support this clonotype. The genes are TRBV29-1 and TRBJ2-7; TRBD2 matches at 8 bases. This CDR3 spans 13 amino acids. J was trimmed by 3 bases and V by 7 bases; bases with no gene match: 8. The germline V gene encodes CDR1 SQVTM and CDR2 ANQGSEA. CDR3 in amino acids: CSARRAGGYEQYF. In DNA form, the CDR3 reads TGCAGCGCCCGTAGGGCGGGAGGCTACGAGCAGTACTTC.

At least ten counts were recorded for this clonotype. The chain combines TRBV2 with TRBJ2-2; D not certain. With 4 bases removed from V and 3 bases from J, the gap between germline ends came to 6 bases. In germline, CDR1 is SNHLY, CDR2 FYNNEI. The CDR3 has 13 amino acids. The CDR3 here is CASSGDYTGELFF. In DNA, the CDR3 is TGTGCCAGCAGTGGTGACTACACCGGGGAGCTGTTTTTT.

There are a few counts of this clonotype. The rearrangement joins TRBV27 to TRBJ2-7; 7 bases map to TRBD1. The CDR3 covers 14 residues. The V and J ends lost 0 bases and 2 bases, in that order; junction bases with no gene match: 1. CDR1 and CDR2 from the germline V gene are MNHEY and SMNVEV (reference sequence). This CDR3 reads CASSLSGQTYEQYF. The CDR3, as DNA: TGTGCCAGCAGTTTATCGGGACAGACCTACGAGCAGTACTTC.

V is TRBV7-2 and J is TRBJ1-6; D is perhaps TRBD1 (6 bases). This CDR3 region has 16 residues. V was trimmed by 3 bases and J by 5 bases, leaving 14 bases between them. CDR1 and CDR2 (germline): SGHTA, FQGNSA. CDR3 loop: CASSFRGGGHNSPLHF. CDR3 coding DNA: TGTGCCAGCAGCTTTCGTGGAGGGGGACATAATTCACCCCTCCACTTT. The whole variable domain, remainder taken from reference TRBV7-2 and TRBJ1-6, is GAGVSQSPSNKVTEKGKDVELRCDPISGHTALYWYRQSLGQGLEFLIYFQGNSAPDKSGLPSDRFSAERTGGSVSTLTIQRTQQEDSAVYLCASSFRGGGHNSPLHFGNGTRLTVT.

This clonotype came up a few times. The V and J genes are TRBV7-9 and TRBJ2-7; 9 bases fit TRBD2. Germline V gene lookup returns CDR1 SEHNR and CDR2 FQNEAQ (reference sequence). V lost 5 bases, J lost 3 bases, and 11 bases stayed unmatched. The CDR3 length is 16 residues. The CDR3, as DNA: TGTGCCAGCAGCGTTACCCAGGGACTAGCTCGCTACGAGCAGTACTTC. Its translation is CASSVTQGLARYEQYF.

In the case of this clonotype: It differs at one base from a far larger clone, so likely a read error. The CDR3: CASGGQGGTGGLFF. Written as DNA, the CDR3 is TGTGCCAGCGGCGGACAGGGGGGCACCGGGGGGCTGTTTTTT. The V call is TRBV7-2, the J call TRBJ2-2, with 10 nucleotides matching TRBD1. The length of the CDR3 is 14 residues. In germline, CDR1 is SGHTA, CDR2 FQGNSA.

The J gene is TRBJ1-2, the V gene TRBV29-1; possibly TRBD1 for D (6 bases). There are 18 residues in the CDR3. V was cut by 0 bases and J by 6 bases, with 26 bases left in between. Germline V lookup: CDR1 SQVTM, CDR2 ANQGSEA. The CDR3 loop reads CSVEEVPYREGGIDGYTF. In nucleotides, the CDR3 is TGCAGCGTTGAAGAAGTGCCCTACAGGGAAGGAGGGATTGATGGCTACACCTTC.

This clonotype showed up just a few times. The rearrangement uses TRBV7-9 and TRBJ1-2; D is uncertain. This CDR3 is 14 amino acids long. The V end lost 2 bases, the J end lost 6 bases, and 13 bases lay between the germline ends. Germline lookup yields CDR1 SEHNR and CDR2 FQNEAQ (reference sequence). CDR3 bases: TGTGCCAGCAGCTTAATGGAGGGAGGGAATGGCTACACCTTC. Its protein product is CASSLMEGGNGYTF.

The chain has TRBV15 and TRBJ2-5, with TRBD1 as a possible D gene (6 bases). The germline V gene encodes CDR1 LNHNV and CDR2 YYDKDF (reference sequence). Trimming left V 7 bases short and J 5 bases short, with 14 bases between. CDR3 length: 13 residues. The CDR3 sequence: CATTGQGLETQYF. The CDR3 nucleotides read TGTGCCACCACAGGTCAGGGGTTGGAGACCCAGTACTTC.

This clonotype was found a few times. The chain joins TRBV7-3 to TRBJ2-3, with TRBD2 identical over 11 bases. The CDR3 is 14 residues long. Germline values: CDR1 SGHTA, CDR2 FQGTGA. V lost 6 bases, J lost 1 base, and 0 bases stayed unmatched. The CDR3 is CASSSGGGTDTQYF. The DNA of the CDR3 is TGTGCCAGCAGTAGCGGGGGGGGCACAGATACGCAGTATTTT.

The rearrangement uses TRBV5-1 and TRBJ2-6; perhaps TRBD2 as D (5 bases). Trimming left V 1 base short and J 2 bases short, with 10 bases between. The CDR3 has 16 amino acids. Germline V gene sequence: CDR1 SGHRS, CDR2 YFSETQ. In DNA form, the CDR3 reads TGCGCCAGCAGCTTGTACGGGGAAACTGGGGCCAACGTCCTGACTTTC. Protein: CASSLYGETGANVLTF. The full variable domain, rest sourced from reference TRBV5-1 and TRBJ2-6, is KAGVTQTPRYLIKTRGQQVTLSCSPISGHRSVSWYQQTPGQGLQFLFEYFSETQRNKGNFPGRFSGRQFSNSRSEMNVSTLELGDSALYLCASSLYGETGANVLTFGAGSRLTVL.

The rearrangement links TRBV30 to TRBJ1-3; 8 nucleotides align to TRBD1. CDR3 length: 14 residues. Germline V gives CDR1 GTSNPN, CDR2 SVGIG (reference sequence). V was pared by 5 bases and J by 2 bases, with 5 bases of the junction left unmatched. CDR3 protein: CAWDLTGAGNTIYF. The CDR3, as DNA: TGTGCCTGGGACCTGACAGGGGCTGGAAACACCATATATTTT.

V usage is TRBV6-1 and J usage is TRBJ1-1; 8 nucleotides agree with TRBD1. The CDR3 contains 17 residues. Germline V gene sequence: CDR1 MNHNS, CDR2 SASEGT. V trimming: 5 bases; J trimming: 3 bases; junction bases outside the gene matches: 14. CDR3 DNA: TGTGCCAGCAGTAAAAGACAGGGGCAACCCTCGGACACTGAAGCTTTCTTT. It yields the protein CASSKRQGQPSDTEAFF.

This clonotype has at least ten counts. This chain joins TRBV11-1 and TRBJ2-5, with D possibly being TRBD2 (5 bases). This CDR3 is 16 amino acids long. Trimming shortened V by 4 bases and J by 2 bases, and 17 bases separated the two germline ends. Germline values: CDR1 SGHAT, CDR2 FQDESV (reference sequence). In DNA form, the CDR3 reads TGTGCCAGCAGCTCTGAGATGGAGGCGCCACAAGAGACCCAGTACTTC. Residues: CASSSEMEAPQETQYF.

The chain employs TRBV4-2 and TRBJ2-7; D ambiguous. CDR3 size: 15 residues. In germline, CDR1 is LGHNA, CDR2 YNFKEQ. Trimming pared 2 bases from V and 1 base from J, leaving 12 bases between. The CDR3 loop is CASSQSADPSYEQYF. The CDR3 bases are TGTGCCAGCAGCCAATCGGCCGACCCTTCCTACGAGCAGTACTTC.

The V call is TRBV25-1, the J call TRBJ2-3; TRBD2 aligns across 7 bases. The germline CDR1 and CDR2 sequences are MGHDK and SYGVNS. Trimming took 3 bases from V and 2 from J; bases not matched to a gene: 20. The CDR3 contains 20 residues. The chain's CDR3 is CASSEGGFLIAEPHTDTQYF. CDR3 DNA sequence: TGTGCCAGCAGTGAGGGGGGGTTTTTGATCGCGGAACCTCACACAGATACGCAGTATTTT.

The chain recombines TRBV10-2 with TRBJ1-1; 9 nucleotides line up with TRBD1. Germline CDR1 reads WSHSY; CDR2 reads SAAADI. The CDR3 spans 15 residues. Trimming at V came to 6 bases and at J to 1 base, leaving 6 bases not matched to a gene. In nucleotides, the CDR3 is TGCGCCAGCAGGGACAGGGGAAAGCGGAACACTGAAGCTTTCTTT. Protein sequence: CASRDRGKRNTEAFF.

The chain couples TRBV19 to TRBJ2-7; D unclear. The CDR3 runs to 13 residues. Trimming cost V 4 bases and J 2 bases, with 9 bases left between them. In germline, CDR1 is LNHDA, CDR2 SQIVND (reference sequence). The DNA for the CDR3 is TGTGCCAGTAGTAACCAGGCGACCTACGAGCAGTACTTC. Encoded protein: CASSNQATYEQYF.

This clonotype was counted at least ten times. This chain uses TRBV20-1 with TRBJ2-1, with TRBD2 identical over 8 bases. The CDR3 has 14 residues. Trimming cost V 3 bases and J 4 bases; bases outside gene matches: 5. Looked up from germline, CDR1 is DFQATT and CDR2 is SNEGSKA (reference sequence). The CDR3 here is CSARPSGHYNEQFF. The CDR3 DNA reads TGCAGTGCTAGGCCTAGCGGGCATTACAATGAGCAGTTCTTC.

V usage is TRBV20-1 and J usage is TRBJ1-2, with 11 bases aligning to TRBD1. The CDR3 consists of 13 residues. CDR1 and CDR2 from the germline V gene are DFQATT and SNEGSKA (reference sequence). V lost 6 bases and J lost 7; bases outside the gene matches: 7. CDR3 residues: CSATDRGHGGYTF. The CDR3 region has the DNA TGCAGTGCGACGGACAGGGGGCATGGTGGCTACACCTTC.

The rearrangement uses TRBV5-1 and TRBJ1-6; 8 bases map to TRBD1. Unmatched junction bases numbered 7, after V lost 2 bases and J lost 9 bases. The germline V gene encodes CDR1 SGHRS and CDR2 YFSETQ. The CDR3 extends over 15 amino acids. The DNA of the CDR3 is TGCGCCAGCAGCTTCGGACAGGGAACTTTTTCACCCCTCCACTTT. Translated: CASSFGQGTFSPLHF.

This clonotype was counted at least ten times. The chain carries TRBV28 and TRBJ1-6; the match to TRBD1 covers 8 bases. J lost 8 bases, V lost 6 bases, and 3 bases had no gene match. The CDR3 sequence is 13 residues long. Germline V gives CDR1 MDHEN, CDR2 SYDVKM. The CDR3 is CASSETGDSPLHF. The CDR3, as DNA: TGTGCCAGCAGCGAGACAGGGGATTCACCCCTCCACTTT. Full variable domain (outside the CDR3, taken from reference TRBV28 and TRBJ1-6): DVKVTQSSRYLVKRTGEKVFLECVQDMDHENMFWYRQDPGLGLRLIYFSYDVKMKEKGDIPEGYSVSREKKERFSLILESASTNQTSMYLCASSETGDSPLHFGNGTRLTVT.

The chain joins TRBV29-1 to TRBJ2-5; 11 bases are shared with TRBD2. Germline V gene sequence: CDR1 SQVTM, CDR2 ANQGSEA. Trimming at V came to 2 bases and at J to 2 bases, leaving 13 bases not matched to a gene. CDR3 size: 18 residues. DNA for the CDR3: TGCAGCGTTGAATGGCGGGCTAGCGGGAGGATCACTCAAGAGACCCAGTACTTC. Translated: CSVEWRASGRITQETQYF.

The V gene is TRBV19, the J gene TRBJ2-2; D is possibly TRBD2 (6 bases). CDR1 is LNHDA and CDR2 is SQIVND in the germline V gene (reference sequence). This CDR3 has 14 residues. Deletions cut 5 bases from V and 6 bases from J, with 13 bases between. The CDR3 region is CASSFLTGAGELFF. CDR3 DNA sequence: TGTGCCAGTAGTTTCCTCACGGGGGCCGGGGAGCTGTTTTTT.

The chain couples TRBV24-1 to TRBJ2-2; either TRBD1 or TRBD2 may fit D (5 bases each). There are 16 residues in the CDR3. V lost 0 bases and J 4 bases, leaving 11 bases between the germline ends. Germline V gives CDR1 KGHDR, CDR2 SFDVKD. The CDR3 region is CATSDLVRGTTGELFF. CDR3 sequence (DNA): TGTGCCACCAGTGATTTGGTACGGGGCACCACCGGGGAGCTGTTTTTT.

This clonotype was seen repeatedly, ten times or more. This sequence joins TRBV2 and TRBJ2-5, with D possibly TRBD1 on 6 matching bases. Trimming pared 7 bases from V and 6 bases from J, leaving 18 bases between. CDR1 and CDR2 from the germline V gene are SNHLY and FYNNEI. This CDR3 is 14 amino acids long. The chain's CDR3 is CASIRSGVEKTQYF. DNA for the CDR3: TGTGCCAGCATCCGGTCAGGGGTAGAAAAGACCCAGTACTTC.

This clonotype was counted at least ten times. The gene calls are TRBV5-1 and TRBJ1-1; no clear D gene. Trimming stripped 0 bases from V and 2 bases from J, with 14 bases between. Germline V gene sequence: CDR1 SGHRS, CDR2 YFSETQ. This CDR3 region has 16 residues. In nucleotides, the CDR3 is TGCGCCAGCAGCTTGGCCGTCGCGATACCAAACACTGAAGCTTTCTTT. It codes for CASSLAVAIPNTEAFF. The whole variable domain, remainder taken from reference TRBV5-1 and TRBJ1-1, is KAGVTQTPRYLIKTRGQQVTLSCSPISGHRSVSWYQQTPGQGLQFLFEYFSETQRNKGNFPGRFSGRQFSNSRSEMNVSTLELGDSALYLCASSLAVAIPNTEAFFGQGTRLTVV.